This T cell receptor (beta chain) was captured by sequencing in a study of CD8 T cells in ankylosing spondylitis. MiXCR was run by TCRdb on the 5' RACE reads, yielding one entry per CDR3 protein. The sample contains around 230,000 distinct CDR3 sequences, 8.2% of which appear only once. Sequencing used blood, either unsorted or a sorted T cell fraction (not recorded which). The TCR comes from a female donor with ankylosing spondylitis or in good health (not recorded which).

DNA for the CDR3: TGTGCCAGCAGCCTTGCCGGGACAGGGAGAGCTGGGGCCAACGTCCTGACTTTC. The encoded protein is CASSLAGTGRAGANVLTF. This chain links TRBV11-2 with TRBJ2-6, with 9 bases matching TRBD1. This CDR3 is 18 amino acids long. Germline V gene data show CDR1 as SGHAT and CDR2 as FQNNGV. V dropped 5 bases and J dropped 2; count of bases not matched to a gene: 10.